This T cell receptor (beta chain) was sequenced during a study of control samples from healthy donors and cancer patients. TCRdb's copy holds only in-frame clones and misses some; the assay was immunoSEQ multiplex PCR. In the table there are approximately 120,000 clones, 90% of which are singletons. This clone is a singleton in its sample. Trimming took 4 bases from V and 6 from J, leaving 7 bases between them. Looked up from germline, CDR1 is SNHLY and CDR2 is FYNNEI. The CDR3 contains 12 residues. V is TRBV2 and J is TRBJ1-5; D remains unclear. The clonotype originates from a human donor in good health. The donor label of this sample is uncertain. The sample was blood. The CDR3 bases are TGTGCCAGCAGTGTATCGGTTCAGCCCCAGCATTTT. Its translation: CASSVSVQPQHF.